The sequence of this TCR beta chain was determined in a study of T cells in Graves' hyperthyroidism and ophthalmopathy. If no ophthalmopathy progression occurred within 18 months, Graves' hyperthyroidism was stable. The study's findings and limits: Ophthalmopathy stood apart from stable hyperthyroidism in a 13 V-J model.

It was RNA transcripts that yielded the amplified TCR beta CDR3 regions. When the TCR CDR3 underwent first-round RT-PCR, the HTBI primer set was used. TCRdb reanalysed the multiplex PCR reads using MiXCR and keeps one entry per CDR3 protein. This sample has around 450,000 distinct CDR3 sequences, with 12% to 15% found just once. This clonotype came up many times. The antigen is unknown. Germline-derived CDR1 and CDR2 are GTSNPN and SVGIG (reference sequence). The V end lost 0 bases, the J end lost 3 bases, and 7 bases lay between the germline ends. The CDR3 spans 13 residues. The sequenced sample consisted of blood. The source of this sequence is a woman in her late teens or twenties with Graves' hyperthyroidism. J is TRBJ2-3 and V is TRBV30; no firm D call. The CDR3 loop reads CAWSVARTDTQYF. The CDR3 DNA follows: TGTGCCTGGAGTGTTGCCCGGACAGATACGCAGTATTTT.